The 27 T cell receptor beta chains reported below all come from one sample, sequenced in a study of naive and memory T cell subsets. TCR cDNA received a 3' ligated oligonucleotide that carried a UMI. The SP2 primer and nested alpha and beta constant region primers amplified ligated cDNA in four rounds. TCRdb passed the 5' RACE reads through MiXCR, listing each CDR3 protein once. The sample has tens of thousands of distinct CDR3 sequences, approximately 7.2% seen once; the top ten hold around 9.7%. These receptors originate from a male donor in good health.

This clonotype has only a few counts. The chain carries TRBV18 and TRBJ1-2; D may be TRBD1 (5 bases). Trimming removed 3 bases from V and 1 base from J, with 15 bases in between. Looked up from germline, CDR1 is KGHSH and CDR2 is LQKENI. The CDR3 has 16 residues. CDR3 sequence (DNA): TGTGCCAGCTCACCTCCTAGGACATCCTTTAACTATGGCTACACCTTC. Translating gives CASSPPRTSFNYGYTF.

This clonotype was counted ten times or more. This chain links TRBV10-2 with TRBJ2-7; 10 positions match TRBD2. This CDR3 region has 15 residues. Trimming cost V 5 bases and J 7 bases; bases outside gene matches: 11. CDR1 and CDR2 from the germline V gene are WSHSY and SAAADI. CDR3 in DNA: TGCGCCAGCAGTTTTAGCGGGAGGTCCCTTCGGGAGCAGTACTTC. Translated: CASSFSGRSLREQYF.

This clonotype was observed many times. The gene calls are TRBV6-5 and TRBJ2-2, with a weak D call TRBD1 (6 bases). V was trimmed by 5 bases and J by 4 bases, leaving 11 bases between them. The CDR3 is 14 residues long. Germline V CDR1 and CDR2: MNHEY, SVGAGI. The CDR3 nucleotides read TGTGCCAGCAGTAAGCAGGGGATCACCGGGGAGCTGTTTTTT. Translation: CASSKQGITGELFF.

Ten or more counts support this clonotype. The chain has TRBV10-3 and TRBJ2-5; 9 nucleotides align to TRBD2. This CDR3 is built from 16 residues. Germline values: CDR1 ENHRY, CDR2 SYGVKD. The ends lost 2 bases at V and 5 bases at J; junction bases unmatched: 9. CDR3: CAISERREGLKETQYF. The CDR3 DNA reads as TGTGCCATCAGTGAGAGGCGGGAGGGCCTTAAGGAGACCCAGTACTTC.

This clonotype showed up many times. The chain couples TRBV12-3 or TRBV12-4 to TRBJ1-2, with D possibly being TRBD1 (5 bases). Trimming cost V 4 bases and J 0 bases, with 6 bases left between them. CDR3 size: 13 residues. For the CDR3, the DNA is TGTGCCAGCAGTTCGACAGCTAACTATGGCTACACCTTC. It translates to CASSSTANYGYTF.

V is TRBV6-5 and J is TRBJ2-5; 9 bases align to TRBD2. V dropped 0 bases and J dropped 2; count of bases not matched to a gene: 7. CDR1 MNHEY and CDR2 SVGAGI come from the germline V gene. The CDR3 spans 17 residues. The CDR3 DNA reads TGTGCCAGCAGTTACTCGACTTTGGCGGGAGGGCAAGAGACCCAGTACTTC. This encodes CASSYSTLAGGQETQYF.

The gene calls are TRBV10-3 and TRBJ1-4; D ambiguous. V was cut by 3 bases and J by 8 bases, with 10 bases left in between. This CDR3 has 13 residues. The V gene's germline CDR1 is ENHRY and CDR2 SYGVKD. CDR3 region: CAISERDNEKLFF. Written as DNA, the CDR3 is TGTGCCATCAGTGAACGCGACAACGAAAAACTGTTTTTT.

V gene TRBV12-3 or TRBV12-4 combines with J gene TRBJ2-1; tentatively, D is TRBD1 (5 bases). Between the trimmed V and J ends, which lost 3 bases and 9 bases, there was a span of 9 bases. The CDR3 is made up of 12 amino acids. CDR3 bases: TGTGCCAGCAGTTTCAGGGTATCTGAGCAGTTCTTC. Translated, it gives CASSFRVSEQFF.

The chain combines TRBV20-1 with TRBJ1-2; D is undetermined. V was trimmed by 3 bases and J by 8 bases, leaving 13 bases between them. The CDR3 consists of 12 residues. Germline V CDR1 and CDR2: DFQATT, SNEGSKA (reference sequence). For the CDR3, the DNA is TGCAGTGCTAGTGGCGGAAGGAGCGGCTACACCTTC. Encoded protein: CSASGGRSGYTF.

This clonotype was counted at least ten times. V is TRBV5-5 and J is TRBJ2-7; TRBD1 agrees at 7 bases. The CDR3 has 15 residues. Germline V gene data show CDR1 as SGHKS and CDR2 as YYEKEE (reference sequence). V lost 4 bases and J lost 4; bases outside the gene matches: 11. This CDR3 reads CASSPSTGVRYEQYF. The CDR3 DNA follows: TGTGCCAGCAGCCCCAGTACAGGGGTGAGGTACGAGCAGTACTTC.

This clonotype was counted ten times or more. V gene TRBV18 combines with J gene TRBJ2-1; 8 bases align to TRBD2. With 4 bases clipped from V and 3 bases from J, the junction kept 2 bases outside the gene matches. The V gene's germline CDR1 is KGHSH and CDR2 LQKENI. This CDR3 region has 14 residues. Written as DNA, the CDR3 is TGTGCCAGCTCACAGCTAGCGGGCTACAATGAGCAGTTCTTC. Residues: CASSQLAGYNEQFF.

DNA for the CDR3: TGCAGCGCCGGTCATGGAATGAACACTGAAGCTTTCTTT. It translates to CSAGHGMNTEAFF. This chain links TRBV29-1 with TRBJ1-1, with D hard to call. CDR1 is SQVTM, CDR2 ANQGSEA, per germline. V lost 7 bases to trimming and J lost 0 bases, with 12 bases between them. The CDR3 runs to 13 residues.

This chain connects TRBV12-3 or TRBV12-4 to TRBJ2-7; TRBD1 agrees at 9 bases. Trimming at V came to 3 bases and at J to 2 bases, leaving 5 bases not matched to a gene. The CDR3 has 15 residues. This chain's CDR3 is CASSFRDRAPYEQYF. Here the CDR3 DNA reads TGTGCCAGCAGTTTCCGGGACAGGGCCCCCTACGAGCAGTACTTC.

The V gene is TRBV24-1, the J gene TRBJ1-2; 8 bases match TRBD1. The CDR3 has 10 amino acids. Trimming took 11 bases from V and 7 from J; bases not matched to a gene: 2. CDR1 KGHDR and CDR2 SFDVKD come from the germline V gene. The CDR3 region has the DNA TGTGCCATCACAGGGGGTGGCTACACCTTC. Translation gives CAITGGGYTF.

This clonotype has a count of ten or more. The J gene is TRBJ2-3, the V gene TRBV12-3 or TRBV12-4; 10 bases fit TRBD2. The CDR3 runs 15 residues. J was trimmed by 2 bases and V by 3 bases; bases with no gene match: 2. The CDR3 region has the DNA TGTGCCAGCAGTTTGAGCGGGAGGGCCACAGATACGCAGTATTTT. Its translation is CASSLSGRATDTQYF.

This clonotype has more than one count but fewer than ten. The chain combines TRBV3-1 with TRBJ2-7, with TRBD1 matching 8 bases. The CDR3 is made up of 15 amino acids. With V trimmed by 4 bases and J by 0 bases, 5 bases remained unmatched. CDR1 LGHDT and CDR2 YNNKEL come from the germline V gene (reference sequence). DNA of the CDR3: TGTGCCAGCAGCCTCAGGACAGGGTACTCCTACGAGCAGTACTTC. Its protein product is CASSLRTGYSYEQYF.

The V and J genes are TRBV4-1 and TRBJ2-7; 9 bases are a match to TRBD2. Germline V gene data show CDR1 as MGHRA and CDR2 as YSYEKL. The J segment lost 1 base and the V segment lost 3 bases, leaving 1 base of the junction unmatched. The CDR3 runs 14 residues. CDR3 DNA sequence: TGCGCCAGCAGCCAGCTAGCGGGATCCTACGAGCAGTACTTC. It specifies CASSQLAGSYEQYF.

The rearrangement joins TRBV4-2 to TRBJ2-7; 7 bases map to TRBD2. Germline-derived CDR1 and CDR2 are LGHNA and YNFKEQ. The CDR3 is 16 amino acids. Trimming cost V 1 base and J 2 bases; bases outside gene matches: 8. Here the CDR3 reads CASSQGPSGNAYEQYF. CDR3 nucleotide sequence: TGTGCCAGCAGCCAAGGGCCTAGCGGAAACGCCTACGAGCAGTACTTC.

This clonotype was found many times. This CDR3 is CASSRSGQNYGYTF. DNA for the CDR3: TGTGCCAGCAGTCGGTCGGGGCAGAACTATGGCTACACCTTC. The chain joins TRBV12-3 or TRBV12-4 to TRBJ1-2; tentative D call: TRBD1 (5 bases). The V end was cut by 5 bases, the J end by 2 bases, with 12 bases between. CDR3 length equals 14 residues.

The chain is built from TRBV6-2 or TRBV6-3 and TRBJ1-5, with no clear D. The CDR3 loop spans 14 amino acids. The germline V gene has CDR1 MNHEY and CDR2 SVGEGT. The V end was cut by 2 bases, the J end by 5 bases, with 10 bases between. CDR3 DNA: TGTGCCAGCAGTTACGCCAGCCCAGATCAGCCCCAGCATTTT. Residues: CASSYASPDQPQHF.

This clonotype was observed at least ten times. The chain has TRBV5-1 and TRBJ2-2; TRBD1 matches at 7 bases. Germline values: CDR1 SGHRS, CDR2 YFSETQ. The CDR3 loop spans 18 amino acids. J lost 4 bases, V lost 5 bases, and 17 bases had no gene match. In DNA, the CDR3 is TGCGCCAGCAGTGTTAACTTGGTCGGACAGGCAGGCACCGGGGAGCTGTTTTTT. As protein: CASSVNLVGQAGTGELFF.

In this sample, this clonotype turned up a few times. V and J are TRBV4-1 and TRBJ2-1, with D unresolved. Germline V gene data show CDR1 as MGHRA and CDR2 as YSYEKL. Trimming pared 2 bases from V and 7 bases from J, leaving 15 bases between. The CDR3 has 15 amino acids. The CDR3 protein is CASSQRSEPLNEQFF. CDR3 in DNA: TGCGCCAGCAGCCAACGTAGTGAGCCTCTGAATGAGCAGTTCTTC.

This clonotype was detected only a few times. V is TRBV6-1 and J is TRBJ1-5, with D perhaps matching TRBD1 (6 bases). The CDR3 covers 15 residues. The V gene lost 2 bases and the J gene lost 13 bases, with 21 bases spanning the gap. CDR1 is MNHNS and CDR2 is SASEGT in the germline V gene. The CDR3 protein is CASSEFGRFRDIQHF. The CDR3 bases are TGTGCCAGCAGTGAATTCGGACGGTTTAGGGACATTCAGCATTTT.

This clonotype appeared a few times. CDR3 sequence: CASSPMGQGNYEQYF. CDR3 bases: TGTGCCAGCAGCCCTATGGGACAGGGCAACTACGAGCAGTACTTC. The gene calls are TRBV5-6 and TRBJ2-7; 9 bases align to TRBD1. The CDR3 has 15 amino acids. The germline CDR1 and CDR2 sequences are SGHDT and YYEEEE. The junction had 8 bases not matched to a gene; V was cut back by 4 bases and J by 3 bases.

This chain links TRBV6-4 with TRBJ2-1, with D perhaps matching TRBD2 (5 bases). Trimming cost V 5 bases and J 5 bases, with 16 bases left between them. Germline loops: CDR1 MRHNA, CDR2 SNTAGT. The CDR3 loop spans 15 amino acids. The CDR3 region is CASSPESGRNNEQFF. CDR3 in DNA: TGTGCCAGCAGTCCGGAGAGCGGAAGAAACAATGAGCAGTTCTTC.

This clonotype has more than one count but fewer than ten. The V call is TRBV6-5, the J call TRBJ2-3; maybe TRBD2 (5 bases). The CDR3 consists of 14 residues. Deletions cut 5 bases from V and 6 bases from J, with 15 bases between. Germline V lookup: CDR1 MNHEY, CDR2 SVGAGI. The CDR3 loop reads CASSASRRQDTQYF. CDR3 sequence (DNA): TGTGCCAGCAGTGCCTCCAGGAGGCAGGATACGCAGTATTTT.

The chain joins TRBV7-7 to TRBJ2-1; a weak D match, TRBD2 (6 bases). V lost 5 bases to trimming and J lost 4 bases, with 27 bases between them. Germline CDR1 SSHAT, CDR2 FNYEAQ (reference sequence). The CDR3 is 19 residues long. The CDR3 DNA reads TGTGCCAGCAGCCCAGGGCCGAGAGGAGGGGAGGCGGGGTACAATGAGCAGTTCTTC. It yields the protein CASSPGPRGGEAGYNEQFF.